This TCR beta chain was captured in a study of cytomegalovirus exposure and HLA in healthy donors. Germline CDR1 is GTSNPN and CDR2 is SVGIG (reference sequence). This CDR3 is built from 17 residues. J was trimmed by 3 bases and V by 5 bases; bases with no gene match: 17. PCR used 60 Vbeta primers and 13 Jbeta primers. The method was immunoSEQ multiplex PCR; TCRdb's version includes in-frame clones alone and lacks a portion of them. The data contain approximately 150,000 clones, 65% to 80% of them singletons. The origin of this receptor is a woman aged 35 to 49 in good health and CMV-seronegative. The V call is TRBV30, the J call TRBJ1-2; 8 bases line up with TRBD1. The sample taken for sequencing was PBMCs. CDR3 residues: CAWAVKGQVNGHYGYTF. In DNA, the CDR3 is TGTGCCTGGGCGGTTAAGGGACAGGTCAACGGGCACTATGGCTACACCTTC.